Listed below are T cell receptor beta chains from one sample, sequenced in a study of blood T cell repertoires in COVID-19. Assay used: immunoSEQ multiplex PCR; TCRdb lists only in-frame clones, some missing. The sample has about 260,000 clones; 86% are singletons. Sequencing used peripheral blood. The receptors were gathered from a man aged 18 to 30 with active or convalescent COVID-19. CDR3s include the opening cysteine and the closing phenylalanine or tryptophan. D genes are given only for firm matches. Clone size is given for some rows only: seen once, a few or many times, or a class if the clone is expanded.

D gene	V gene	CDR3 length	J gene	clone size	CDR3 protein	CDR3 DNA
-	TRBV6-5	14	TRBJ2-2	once	CASRRTSNTGELFF	TGTGCCAGCAGACGGACATCGAACACCGGGGAGCTGTTTTTT
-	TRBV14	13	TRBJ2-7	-	CASRPEAWGEQYF	TGTGCCAGCAGACCGGAGGCGTGGGGCGAGCAGTACTTC
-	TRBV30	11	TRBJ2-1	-	CAWSVENEQFF	TGTGCCTGGAGTGTAGAGAATGAGCAGTTCTTC
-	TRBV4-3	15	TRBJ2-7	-	CASSQSYRLSNEQYF	TGCGCCAGCAGCCAAAGTTATAGACTCAGCAACGAGCAGTACTTC
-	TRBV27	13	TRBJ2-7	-	CASSVHRASEQYF	TGTGCCAGCAGTGTCCACAGGGCCTCGGAGCAGTACTTC
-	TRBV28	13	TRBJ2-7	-	CASRQQGVYEQYF	TGTGCCAGCAGGCAACAGGGTGTCTACGAGCAGTACTTC
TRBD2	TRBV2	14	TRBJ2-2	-	CAIGTSGGTGELFF	TGTGCCATTGGGACTAGCGGGGGAACCGGGGAGCTGTTTTTT
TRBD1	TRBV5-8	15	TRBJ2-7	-	CASSLGQGLGSEQYF	TGTGCCAGCAGCTTGGGACAGGGCTTGGGGAGCGAGCAGTACTTC
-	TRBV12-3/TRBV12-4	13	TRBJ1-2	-	CASSSEALYGYTF	TGTGCCAGCAGTAGCGAGGCGCTCTATGGCTACACCTTC
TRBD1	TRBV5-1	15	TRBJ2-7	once	CASSVSGTDSYEQYF	TGCGCCAGCAGCGTCTCCGGGACAGATTCCTACGAGCAGTACTTC
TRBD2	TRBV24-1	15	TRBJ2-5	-	CATSDPSGGRETQYF	TGTGCCACCAGTGATCCTAGCGGGGGGAGGGAGACCCAGTACTTC
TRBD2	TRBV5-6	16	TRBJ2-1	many	CASSPLAGSSYNEQFF	TGTGCCAGCAGCCCCCTAGCGGGAAGCTCCTACAATGAGCAGTTCTTC
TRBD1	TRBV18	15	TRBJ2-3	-	CASSQMTGEWDTQYF	TGTGCCAGCTCACAAATGACAGGGGAATGGGATACGCAGTATTTT